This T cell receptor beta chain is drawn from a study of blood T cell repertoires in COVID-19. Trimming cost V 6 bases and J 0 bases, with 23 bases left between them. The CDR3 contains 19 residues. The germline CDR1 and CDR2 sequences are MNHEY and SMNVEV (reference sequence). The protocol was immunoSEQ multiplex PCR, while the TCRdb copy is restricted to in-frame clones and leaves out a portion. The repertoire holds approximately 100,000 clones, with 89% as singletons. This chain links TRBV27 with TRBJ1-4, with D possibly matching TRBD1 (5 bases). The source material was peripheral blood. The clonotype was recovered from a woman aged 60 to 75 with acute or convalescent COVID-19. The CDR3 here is CASSVAGGFPVATNEKLFF. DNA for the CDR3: TGTGCCAGCAGCGTAGCCGGGGGTTTCCCAGTTGCAACTAATGAAAAACTGTTTTTT. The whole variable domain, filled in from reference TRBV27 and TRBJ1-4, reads EAQVTQNPRYLITVTGKKLTVTCSQNMNHEYMSWYRQDPGLGLRQIYYSMNVEVTDKGDVPEGYKVSRKEKRNFPLILESPSPNQTSLYFCASSVAGGFPVATNEKLFFGSGTQLSVL.